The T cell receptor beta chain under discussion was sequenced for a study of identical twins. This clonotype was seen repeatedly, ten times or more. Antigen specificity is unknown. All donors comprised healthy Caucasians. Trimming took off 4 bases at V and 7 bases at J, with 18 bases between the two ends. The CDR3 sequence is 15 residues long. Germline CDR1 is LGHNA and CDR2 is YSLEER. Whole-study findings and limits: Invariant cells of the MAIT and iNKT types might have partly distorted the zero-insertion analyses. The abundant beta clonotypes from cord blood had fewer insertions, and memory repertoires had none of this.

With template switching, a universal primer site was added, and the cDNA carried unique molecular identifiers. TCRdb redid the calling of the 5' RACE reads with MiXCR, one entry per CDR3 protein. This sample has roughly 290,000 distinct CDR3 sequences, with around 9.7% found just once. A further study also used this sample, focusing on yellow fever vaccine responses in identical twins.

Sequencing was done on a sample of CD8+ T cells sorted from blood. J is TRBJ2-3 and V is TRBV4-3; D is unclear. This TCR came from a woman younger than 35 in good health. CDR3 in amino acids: CASSPDRATSYTQYF. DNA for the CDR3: TGCGCCAGCAGCCCGGACCGGGCCACCTCCTATACGCAGTATTTT.